This is a list of T cell receptor beta chains from one sample in a study of identical twins. TCRdb passed the 5' RACE reads through MiXCR, listing each CDR3 protein once. The sample contains approximately 550,000 distinct CDR3 sequences, 20% to 25% of which appear only once. The same specimen was also included in a second study, on yellow fever vaccine responses in identical twins.

The sequencing sample was made of CD4+ T cells sorted from blood. These receptors all stem from a woman aged 18-30 years in good health. The CDR3 runs from the conserved cysteine through the conserved F or W. D genes are given only for firm matches. Size tells how often a clone was seen (once, few, many) or the class of an expanded clone, and some rows leave it out.

V gene	J gene	clone size	D gene	CDR3 DNA	CDR3 protein
TRBV28	TRBJ2-5	few	.	TGTGCCAGCAGTTTGAGTGGGGCCCAAGAGACCCAGTACTTC	CASSLSGAQETQYF
TRBV28	TRBJ2-1	.	.	TGTGCCAGCAGCCCTCCCCATAGACCAAAAGTTGGTATGAATGAGCAGTTCTTC	CASSPPHRPKVGMNEQFF
TRBV10-3	TRBJ2-3	.	.	TGTGCCATCGCCCAGGGACGAACAGATACGCAGTATTTT	CAIAQGRTDTQYF
TRBV5-6	TRBJ1-1	many	.	TGTGCCAGCAGCTGGCCGGCGATCACAGGAACTGAAGCTTTCTTT	CASSWPAITGTEAFF
TRBV7-9	TRBJ2-3	many	TRBD2	TGTGCCAGCAGTTTAGCGGGAGGTACAGATACGCAGTATTTT	CASSLAGGTDTQYF
TRBV24-1	TRBJ1-2	.	TRBD1	TGTGCCACCAGCAGGACAGGACTAAACTATGGCTACACCTTC	CATSRTGLNYGYTF
TRBV11-2	TRBJ2-1	.	.	TGTGCCAGCAGCCCCATTCGGGGGAGCTCCTACAATGAGCAGTTCTTC	CASSPIRGSSYNEQFF
TRBV5-1	TRBJ2-1	.	.	TGCGCCAGCAGCTTGGCCGGGGAATGGGATGAGCAGTTCTTC	CASSLAGEWDEQFF
TRBV7-6	TRBJ2-5	once	.	TGTGCCAGCAGCTTACCAACCGGGACCCTTAAGGAGACCCAGTACTTC	CASSLPTGTLKETQYF
TRBV19	TRBJ2-1	.	.	TGTGCCAGTAGTATAGATCCTAAGCGCTCCTACAATGAGCAGTTCTTC	CASSIDPKRSYNEQFF
TRBV15	TRBJ1-3	.	TRBD1	TGTGCCACCAGCAGAGAGAGGGACAGCTCTGGAAACACCATATATTTT	CATSRERDSSGNTIYF
TRBV3-1	TRBJ1-2	.	TRBD1	TGTGCCAGCAGCCTTGGACAGGGGCATGGCTACACCTTC	CASSLGQGHGYTF
TRBV5-1	TRBJ2-3	many	TRBD1	TGCGCCAGCAGCTTGGGACAGGGCCCAGATACGCAGTATTTT	CASSLGQGPDTQYF
TRBV5-6	TRBJ2-1	few	TRBD1	TGTGCCAGCAGCTTCGGACAGGGGCTCGCTGAGCAGTTCTTC	CASSFGQGLAEQFF
TRBV6-1	TRBJ2-3	.	TRBD1	TGTGCCAGCAGTGCCCGGACAGGGGTGGGCACAGATACGCAGTATTTT	CASSARTGVGTDTQYF
TRBV10-3	TRBJ2-2	few	.	TGTGCCATCAGTGGGGTGAGAAACACCGGGGAGCTGTTTTTT	CAISGVRNTGELFF
TRBV15	TRBJ2-1	.	TRBD2	TGTGCCACCAGCAGCCGACTAGCGGGAGAGGGCAATGAGCAGTTCTTC	CATSSRLAGEGNEQFF
TRBV3-1	TRBJ2-4	few	TRBD2	TGTGCCAGCAGCCAAGGAGTCAGTAGCGGGGGCGGAAACATTCAGTACTTC	CASSQGVSSGGGNIQYF
TRBV29-1	TRBJ1-1	.	.	TGCAGCGCAGAAGGGGGCACTGAAGCTTTCTTT	CSAEGGTEAFF
TRBV12-3/TRBV12-4	TRBJ2-2	.	TRBD2	TGTGCCAGCAGTCTCCCCGTGGGACTAGCGGGCGGCGGGGAGCTGTTTTTT	CASSLPVGLAGGGELFF
TRBV18	TRBJ2-1	many	TRBD2	TGTGCCAGCTCACCCCTAGCGGGCTCCTACAATGAGCAGTTCTTC	CASSPLAGSYNEQFF
TRBV6-5	TRBJ1-1	few	TRBD1	TGTGCCAGCCGGGACAGGGATGCTGAAGCTTTCTTT	CASRDRDAEAFF
TRBV20-1	TRBJ2-1	.	.	TGCAGTGCTAGAGAGGGCGAAAGGGAGTTCTTC	CSAREGEREFF
TRBV7-9	TRBJ1-2	.	.	TGTGCCAGCAGCTTAGAAGTGGTAGAGGGCTACACCTTC	CASSLEVVEGYTF
TRBV7-2	TRBJ1-5	.	.	TGTGCCAGCAGCAAAGGACAGACTAGCAATCAGCCCCAGCATTTT	CASSKGQTSNQPQHF
TRBV12-3/TRBV12-4	TRBJ1-6	few	.	TGTGCCAGCAGTTCCCTACTGGATTCACCCCTCCACTTT	CASSSLLDSPLHF
TRBV5-1	TRBJ1-4	few	.	TGCGCCAGCAGCTTGGGTAGGCCAGATGGGGAAAAACTGTTTTTT	CASSLGRPDGEKLFF
TRBV10-3	TRBJ2-3	many	.	TGTGCCATCGACAGCCGCGGCACAGATACGCAGTATTTT	CAIDSRGTDTQYF
TRBV18	TRBJ2-5	.	.	TGTGCCAGCTCACCGAACAAACAAGAGACCCAGTACTTC	CASSPNKQETQYF
TRBV11-2	TRBJ2-1	few	.	TGTGCCAGCAGCTTCGTCCAGGTCAATGAGCAGTTCTTC	CASSFVQVNEQFF
TRBV9	TRBJ2-2	.	.	TGTGCCAGCAGCCTCACTAGCCTGAACACCGGGGAGCTGTTTTTT	CASSLTSLNTGELFF
TRBV29-1	TRBJ2-3	few	.	TGCAGCGCCCTCCTTCGTGGGGGAAGCACAGATACGCAGTATTTT	CSALLRGGSTDTQYF
TRBV6-1	TRBJ2-6	.	.	TGTGCCAGCACTCGGGGCAAGGGGGCCAACGTCCTGACTTTC	CASTRGKGANVLTF
TRBV6-1	TRBJ1-2	few	.	TGTGCCAGCAATAAGGGATTGTCCTATGGCTACACCTTC	CASNKGLSYGYTF
TRBV5-1	TRBJ2-1	.	.	TGCGCCAGCAGCCCGGGGTATTCAGGCAATGAGCAGTTCTTC	CASSPGYSGNEQFF
TRBV4-1	TRBJ1-2	.	.	TGCGCCACCCCCTGGGGCTACACCTTC	CATPWGYTF
TRBV2	TRBJ1-5	few	.	TGTGCCAGCAGCCGCGTGACTCAGCCCCAGCATTTT	CASSRVTQPQHF
TRBV12-3/TRBV12-4	TRBJ2-5	many	.	TGCGCCAGCAGCTTGGGATGGGAGACCCAGTACTTC	CASSLGWETQYF
TRBV6-2/TRBV6-3	TRBJ2-3	.	TRBD2	TGTGCCAGCAGCAGACTAGCGTACACAGATACGCAGTATTTT	CASSRLAYTDTQYF
TRBV20-1	TRBJ1-4	few	.	TGCAGTGCTAGTTACGGCCATAATGAAAAACTGTTTTTT	CSASYGHNEKLFF
TRBV7-2	TRBJ1-2	.	.	TGTGCCAGCAGCTCCTTCTCTGGGATTAACTATGGCTACACCTTC	CASSSFSGINYGYTF
TRBV24-1	TRBJ2-2	few	.	TGTGCCACCAGTGTGAGAGGGGACACCGGGGAGCTGTTTTTT	CATSVRGDTGELFF